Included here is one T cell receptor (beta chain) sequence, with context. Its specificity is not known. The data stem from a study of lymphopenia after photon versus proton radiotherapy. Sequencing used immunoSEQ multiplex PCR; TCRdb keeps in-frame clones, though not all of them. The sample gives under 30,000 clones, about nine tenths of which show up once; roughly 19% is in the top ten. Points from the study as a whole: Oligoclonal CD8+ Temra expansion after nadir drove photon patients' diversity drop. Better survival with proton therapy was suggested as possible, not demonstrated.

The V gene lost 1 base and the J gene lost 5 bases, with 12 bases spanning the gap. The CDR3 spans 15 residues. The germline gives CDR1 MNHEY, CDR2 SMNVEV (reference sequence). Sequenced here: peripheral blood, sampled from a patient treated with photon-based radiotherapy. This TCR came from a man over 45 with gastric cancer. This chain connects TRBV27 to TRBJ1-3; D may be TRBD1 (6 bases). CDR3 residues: CASSLYAGARNTIYF. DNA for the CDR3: TGTGCCAGCAGTTTATATGCAGGGGCGAGAAACACCATATATTTT.